The T cell receptor beta chain under discussion was sequenced for a study of cytomegalovirus exposure and HLA in healthy donors. Regarding this clone: Its target is unknown.

The PCR ran on 60 Vbeta and 13 Jbeta primers. Measured with immunoSEQ multiplex PCR; TCRdb has only the in-frame clones, and not every one. The sample lists around 160,000 clones; 75% to 90% were seen once. V was clipped by 8 bases and J by 2 bases, with 17 bases between them. This CDR3 is 15 amino acids long. Germline V gene data show CDR1 as KGHSH and CDR2 as LQKENI. Study findings and constraints: Rare TCR sequences predominated, though certain public TCRs were found in many donors. Among the most significant clusters, several appeared linked to common viral pathogens in a later analysis. CMV serostatus was the sole immune exposure information available. Later analysis identified a missense DCLRE1C variant that was linked to TCR beta V- and J-gene trimming.

The receptor comes from a young man in good health and CMV-seropositive. The sequencing sample was made of PBMCs. V usage is TRBV18 and J usage is TRBJ2-3; tentatively, D is TRBD1 (6 bases). The CDR3, as DNA: TGTGCCAGCGGACAGAACATCACCTACACAGATACGCAGTATTTT. Protein sequence: CASGQNITYTDTQYF.